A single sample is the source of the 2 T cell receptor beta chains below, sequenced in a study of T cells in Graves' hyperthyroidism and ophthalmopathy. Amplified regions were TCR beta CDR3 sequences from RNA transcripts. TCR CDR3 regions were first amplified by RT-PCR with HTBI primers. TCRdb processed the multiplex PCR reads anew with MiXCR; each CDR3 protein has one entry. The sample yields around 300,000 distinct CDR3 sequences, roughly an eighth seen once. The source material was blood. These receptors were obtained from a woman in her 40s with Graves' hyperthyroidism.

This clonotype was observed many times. This chain's CDR3 is CSASPASTSTDTQYF. The CDR3 coding sequence is TGCAGTGCTAGTCCGGCCTCTACTAGCACAGATACGCAGTATTTT. The V gene is TRBV20-1, the J gene TRBJ2-3, with no clear D. CDR3 length: 15 amino acids. V lost 3 bases and J 0 bases, leaving 13 bases between the germline ends. Germline V gene lookup returns CDR1 DFQATT and CDR2 SNEGSKA (reference sequence).

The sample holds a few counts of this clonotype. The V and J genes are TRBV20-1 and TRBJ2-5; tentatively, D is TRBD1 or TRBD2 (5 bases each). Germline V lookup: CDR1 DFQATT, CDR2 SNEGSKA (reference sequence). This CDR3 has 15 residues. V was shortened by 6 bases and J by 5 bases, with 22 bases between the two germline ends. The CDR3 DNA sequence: TGCAGTGCCCCACCCGGGACCAGCAGTGGGGAGACCCAGTACTTC. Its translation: CSAPPGTSSGETQYF.